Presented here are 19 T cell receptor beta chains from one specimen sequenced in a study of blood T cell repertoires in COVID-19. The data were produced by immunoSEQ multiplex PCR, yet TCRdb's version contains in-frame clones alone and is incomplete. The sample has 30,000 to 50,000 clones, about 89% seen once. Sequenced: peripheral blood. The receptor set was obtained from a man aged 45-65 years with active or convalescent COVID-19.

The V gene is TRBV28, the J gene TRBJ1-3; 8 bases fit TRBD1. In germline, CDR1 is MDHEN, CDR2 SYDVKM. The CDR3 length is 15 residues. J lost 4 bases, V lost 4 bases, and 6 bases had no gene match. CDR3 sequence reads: CASSSLGQEGNTIYF. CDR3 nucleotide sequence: TGTGCCAGCAGTTCCCTGGGACAGGAGGGAAACACCATATATTTT.

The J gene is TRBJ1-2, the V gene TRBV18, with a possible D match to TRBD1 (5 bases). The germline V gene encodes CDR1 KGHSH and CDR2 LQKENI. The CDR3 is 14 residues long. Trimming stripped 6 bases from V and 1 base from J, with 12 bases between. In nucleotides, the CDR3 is TGTGCCAGCTCGGGGGGAGACAGTAACTATGGCTACACCTTC. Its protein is CASSGGDSNYGYTF.

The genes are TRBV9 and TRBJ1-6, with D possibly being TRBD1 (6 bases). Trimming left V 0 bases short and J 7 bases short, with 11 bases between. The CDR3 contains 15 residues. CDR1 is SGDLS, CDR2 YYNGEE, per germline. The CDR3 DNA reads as TGTGCCAGCAGCGTAGGGGACACGGGGAATTCACCCCTCCACTTT. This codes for CASSVGDTGNSPLHF.

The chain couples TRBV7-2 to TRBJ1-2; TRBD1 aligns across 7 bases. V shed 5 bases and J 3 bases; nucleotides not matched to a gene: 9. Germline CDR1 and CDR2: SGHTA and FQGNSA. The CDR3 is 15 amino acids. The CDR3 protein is CASSVAGTADYGYTF. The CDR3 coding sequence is TGTGCCAGCAGCGTGGCGGGGACAGCGGACTATGGCTACACCTTC.

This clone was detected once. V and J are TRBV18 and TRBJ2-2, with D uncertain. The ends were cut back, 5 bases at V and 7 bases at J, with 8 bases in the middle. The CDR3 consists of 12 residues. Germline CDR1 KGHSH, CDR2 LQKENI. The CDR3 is CASSSRGGELFF. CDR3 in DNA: TGTGCCAGCTCATCCAGAGGCGGGGAGCTGTTTTTT.

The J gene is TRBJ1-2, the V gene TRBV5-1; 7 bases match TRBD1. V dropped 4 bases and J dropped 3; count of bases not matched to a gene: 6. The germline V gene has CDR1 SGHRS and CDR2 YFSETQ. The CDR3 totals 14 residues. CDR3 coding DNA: TGCGCCAGCAGCAAACAGGGGCGACACTATGGCTACACCTTC. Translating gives CASSKQGRHYGYTF.

The DNA of the CDR3 is TGTGCCAGCAGCCCCCAAGGGGGCTCTCAGCCCCAGCATTTT. Translated: CASSPQGGSQPQHF. The chain combines TRBV11-2 with TRBJ1-5; 7 bases map to TRBD1. The V gene's germline CDR1 is SGHAT and CDR2 FQNNGV. Germline trimming cut 5 bases from V and 6 bases from J; bases unmatched to any gene: 7. The CDR3 is 14 residues long. The full variable domain, its missing parts supplied by reference TRBV11-2 and TRBJ1-5, is EAGVAQSPRYKIIEKRQSVAFWCNPISGHATLYWYQQILGQGPKLLIQFQNNGVVDDSQLPKDRFSAERLKGVDSTLKIQPAKLEDSAVYLCASSPQGGSQPQHFGDGTRLSIL.

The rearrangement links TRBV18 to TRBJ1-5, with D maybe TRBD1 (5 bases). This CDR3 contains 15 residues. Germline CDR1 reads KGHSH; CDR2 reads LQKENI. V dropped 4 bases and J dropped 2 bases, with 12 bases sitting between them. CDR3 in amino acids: CASSLQGHGNQPQHF. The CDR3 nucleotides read TGTGCCAGCTCACTTCAGGGTCATGGCAATCAGCCCCAGCATTTT.

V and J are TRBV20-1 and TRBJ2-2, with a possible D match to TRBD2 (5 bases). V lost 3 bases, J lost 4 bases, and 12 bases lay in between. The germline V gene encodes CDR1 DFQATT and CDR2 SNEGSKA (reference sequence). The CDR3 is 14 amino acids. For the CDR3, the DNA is TGCAGTGCTAGTAGGGAGTACGGCACCGGGGAGCTGTTTTTT. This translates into CSASREYGTGELFF.

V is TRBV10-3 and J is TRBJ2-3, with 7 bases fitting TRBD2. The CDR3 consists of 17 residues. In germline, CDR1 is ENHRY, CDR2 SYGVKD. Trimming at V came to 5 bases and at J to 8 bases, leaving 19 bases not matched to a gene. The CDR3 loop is CAISTLTVGAGIVTQYF. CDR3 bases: TGTGCCATCAGTACTCTCACGGTGGGAGCGGGGATAGTTACGCAGTATTTT.

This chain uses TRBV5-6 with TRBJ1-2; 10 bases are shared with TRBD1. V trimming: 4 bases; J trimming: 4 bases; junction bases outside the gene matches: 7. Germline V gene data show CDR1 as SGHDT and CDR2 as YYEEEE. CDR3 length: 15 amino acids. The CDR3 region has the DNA TGTGCCAGCAGCGGGACAGGGGTGTTGGGCTATGGCTACACCTTC. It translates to CASSGTGVLGYGYTF.

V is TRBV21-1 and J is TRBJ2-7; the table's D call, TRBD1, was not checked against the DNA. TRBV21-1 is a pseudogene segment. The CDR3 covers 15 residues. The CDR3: CASSKLRGQGHEQYV. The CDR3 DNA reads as TGTGCCAGCAGCAAACTCCGCGGACAGGGCCACGAGCAGTACGTC.

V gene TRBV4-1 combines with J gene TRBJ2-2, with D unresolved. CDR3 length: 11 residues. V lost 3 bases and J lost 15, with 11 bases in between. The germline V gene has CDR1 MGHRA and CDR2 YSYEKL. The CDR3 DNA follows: TGCGCCAGCAGCCAGTCCGAGGTTGTGTTTTTT. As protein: CASSQSEVVFF.

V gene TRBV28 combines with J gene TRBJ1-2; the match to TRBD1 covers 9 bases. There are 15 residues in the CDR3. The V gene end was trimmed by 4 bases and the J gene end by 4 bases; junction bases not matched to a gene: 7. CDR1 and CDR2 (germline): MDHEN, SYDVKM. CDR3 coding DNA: TGTGCCAGCAGTTCCCTGACAGGGGGAGGCTATGGCTACACCTTC. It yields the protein CASSSLTGGGYGYTF.

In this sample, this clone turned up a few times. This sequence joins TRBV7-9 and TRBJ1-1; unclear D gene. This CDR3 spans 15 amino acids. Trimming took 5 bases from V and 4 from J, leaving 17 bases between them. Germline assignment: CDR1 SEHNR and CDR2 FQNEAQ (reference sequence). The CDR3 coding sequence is TGTGCCAGCAGCCTGGTGACGGGATCGGGCACTGAAGCTTTCTTT. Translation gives CASSLVTGSGTEAFF.

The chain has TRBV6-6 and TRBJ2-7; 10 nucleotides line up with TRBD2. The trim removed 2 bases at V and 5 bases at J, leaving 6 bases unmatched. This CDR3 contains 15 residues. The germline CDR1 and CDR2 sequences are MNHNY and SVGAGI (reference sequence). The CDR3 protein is CASSYASGSTHEQYF. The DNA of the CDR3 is TGTGCCAGCAGTTACGCTAGCGGGAGTACCCACGAGCAGTACTTC.

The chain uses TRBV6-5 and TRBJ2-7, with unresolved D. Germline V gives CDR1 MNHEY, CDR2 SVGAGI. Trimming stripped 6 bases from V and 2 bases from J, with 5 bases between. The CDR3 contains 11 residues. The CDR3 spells CASRGPYEQYF. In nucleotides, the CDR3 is TGTGCCAGCAGGGGCCCCTACGAGCAGTACTTC.

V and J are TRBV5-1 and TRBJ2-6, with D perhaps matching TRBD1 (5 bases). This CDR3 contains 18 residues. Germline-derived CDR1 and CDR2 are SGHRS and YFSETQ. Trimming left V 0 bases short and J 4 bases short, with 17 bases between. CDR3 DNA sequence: TGCGCCAGCAGCTTGGTACCGTTCAGGGCTGCCGGGGCCAACGTCCTGACTTTC. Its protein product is CASSLVPFRAAGANVLTF.

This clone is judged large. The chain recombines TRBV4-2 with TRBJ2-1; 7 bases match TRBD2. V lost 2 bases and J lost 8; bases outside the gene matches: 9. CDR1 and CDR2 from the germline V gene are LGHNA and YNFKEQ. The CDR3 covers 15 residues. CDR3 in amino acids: CASSQRLAVGDEQFF. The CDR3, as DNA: TGTGCCAGCAGCCAAAGACTAGCTGTGGGCGATGAGCAGTTCTTC.